This T cell receptor beta chain was obtained from a study of CD8+ T cells in alopecia areata. The wider study: Treated patients took oral tofacitinib at 5 to 10 mg twice daily.

This clone has just one count. Mismatch with germline at one junction end may stem from a read error. Looked up from germline, CDR1 is SNHLY and CDR2 is FYNNEI. CDR3 length equals 13 residues. Specified treatment: oral pan-JAK inhibitor, 5-10 mg twice daily. Reverse transcription of extracted RNA yielded cDNA, which provided the sequencing template. Repertoires were generated with immunoSEQ multiplex PCR, while TCRdb's copy carries only in-frame clones and drops some. Of 190,000 or so clones in the sample, around 60% were seen once. The chain combines TRBV2 with TRBJ1-1, with no clear D. This material consisted of CD8+ T cells sorted from blood, taken at week 24, from a patient treated with tofacitinib. The source is a human donor with alopecia areata. For the CDR3, the DNA is TGTACCAGCAGCGATGGAGAGAACGTTGGAGCTTTCTTT. It translates to CTSSDGENVGAFF. Full variable domain (outside the CDR3, taken from reference TRBV2 and TRBJ1-1): EPEVTQTPSHQVTQMGQEVILRCVPISNHLYFYWYRQILGQKVEFLVSFYNNEISEKSEIFDDQFSVERPDGSNFTLKIRSTKLEDSAMYFCTSSDGENVGAFFGQGTRLTVV.